Below, 3 T cell receptor beta chains from the same sample are listed, as sequenced in a study of cytomegalovirus exposure and HLA in healthy donors. Researchers ran the PCR with 60 Vbeta and 13 Jbeta primers. Profiling relied on immunoSEQ multiplex PCR, and the TCRdb table lists in-frame clones only, not all of them. The sample contains about 110,000 clones, 77% of which appear only once. The specimen was PBMCs. These receptor sequences come from a male donor in good health and CMV-seronegative.

CDR3 sequence (DNA): TGCGCCAGCAGCCGAGCGGGAGAATCCTACAATGAGCAGTTCTTC. Residues: CASSRAGESYNEQFF. The chain is built from TRBV10-2 and TRBJ2-1; TRBD2 matches at 8 bases. The V segment lost 6 bases and the J segment 1 base; nucleotides outside the gene matches: 5. Germline V lookup: CDR1 WSHSY, CDR2 SAAADI. The CDR3 covers 15 residues.

The V and J genes are TRBV6-1 and TRBJ2-7; 8 bases map to TRBD2. Trimming cost V 4 bases and J 4 bases; bases outside gene matches: 9. The CDR3 spans 15 residues. In germline, CDR1 is MNHNS, CDR2 SASEGT. The CDR3 sequence is CASSGRIAGYYEQYF. The CDR3 coding sequence is TGTGCCAGCAGTGGCCGGATAGCGGGGTATTACGAGCAGTACTTC.

This chain connects TRBV19 to TRBJ2-7, with D possibly being TRBD2 (5 bases). The CDR3 extends over 14 amino acids. Per the germline V gene, CDR1 is LNHDA and CDR2 is SQIVND (reference sequence). V shed 7 bases and J shed 3 bases, with 16 bases lying between them. The CDR3 sequence is CASTPPGNSYEQYF. The CDR3 DNA is TGTGCCAGTACCCCACCGGGGAACAGCTACGAGCAGTACTTC.